The 10 T cell receptor beta chains below all came from one sample that was sequenced in a study of cytomegalovirus exposure and HLA in healthy donors. Vbeta (60) and Jbeta (13) primers were used in the PCR. Some clones are missing from TCRdb's copy, which holds only in-frame ones; the method was immunoSEQ multiplex PCR. Of 90,000 to 150,000 clones listed, approximately 80% are singletons. Sequencing used PBMCs. These receptors originate from a man aged 18 to 29 in good health and CMV-seropositive.

The rearrangement uses TRBV27 and TRBJ2-2, with a possible D match to TRBD2 (6 bases). V lost 8 bases, J lost 0 bases, and 16 bases lay in between. CDR1 is MNHEY and CDR2 is SMNVEV in the germline V gene (reference sequence). This CDR3 has 16 residues. CDR3 loop: CASRRYGRANTGELFF. The CDR3 DNA reads as TGTGCCAGCCGAAGGTACGGGAGAGCGAACACCGGGGAGCTGTTTTTT.

The chain uses TRBV25-1 and TRBJ1-1, with D maybe TRBD1 (6 bases). This CDR3 is built from 16 residues. Between the trimmed V and J ends, which lost 4 bases and 2 bases, there was a span of 17 bases. The germline V gene encodes CDR1 MGHDK and CDR2 SYGVNS. The CDR3, as DNA: TGTGCCAGCAGTGGTCTTTTCCGGGGGGGCAACACTGAAGCTTTCTTT. The encoded protein is CASSGLFRGGNTEAFF.

The chain has TRBV28 and TRBJ1-5; D ambiguous. The V and J ends lost 6 bases and 4 bases respectively, with 13 bases between them. CDR1 MDHEN and CDR2 SYDVKM come from the germline V gene. The CDR3 extends over 14 amino acids. The CDR3 DNA reads TGTGCCAGCAGCTCTAACAGAATTAATCAGCCCCAGCATTTT. It is translated as CASSSNRINQPQHF.

V and J are TRBV6-1 and TRBJ1-2; TRBD1 aligns across 9 bases. Germline V CDR1 and CDR2: MNHNS, SASEGT. The CDR3 has 15 amino acids. V dropped 3 bases and J dropped 6; count of bases not matched to a gene: 8. The CDR3 DNA reads TGTGCCAGCAGTGACCTGGGACAGGGTAGGAATGGCTACACCTTC. Translation gives CASSDLGQGRNGYTF.

V usage is TRBV14 and J usage is TRBJ1-2; maybe TRBD1 (5 bases). This CDR3 region has 12 residues. Germline V gene sequence: CDR1 SGHDN, CDR2 FVKESK. V was shortened by 4 bases and J by 8 bases, with 11 bases between the two germline ends. In DNA form, the CDR3 reads TGTGCCAGCAGCCCGCAGGGATACGGCTACACCTTC. Translation: CASSPQGYGYTF.

This chain connects TRBV5-4 to TRBJ2-2, with D perhaps TRBD2 (5 bases). Trimming took off 3 bases at V and 0 bases at J, with 12 bases between the two ends. The germline V gene encodes CDR1 SGHNT and CDR2 YYREEE (reference sequence). The CDR3 has 16 amino acids. The CDR3 coding sequence is TGTGCCAGCAGCTGGCCCGGGATTACGAACACCGGGGAGCTGTTTTTT. Protein product: CASSWPGITNTGELFF. Supplemented by reference TRBV5-4 and TRBJ2-2, the full variable domain reads ETGVTQSPTHLIKTRGQQVTLRCSSQSGHNTVSWYQQALGQGPQFIFQYYREEENGRGNFPPRFSGLQFPNYSSELNVNALELDDSALYLCASSWPGITNTGELFFGEGSRLTVL.

The chain links TRBV7-9 to TRBJ2-1; tentative D call: TRBD2 (5 bases). The V gene lost 8 bases and the J gene lost 0 bases, with 11 bases spanning the gap. The CDR3 contains 14 residues. Germline values: CDR1 SEHNR, CDR2 FQNEAQ (reference sequence). For the CDR3, the DNA is TGTGCCAGCCGGACTGAGGGCTCCTACAATGAGCAGTTCTTC. Amino acid sequence: CASRTEGSYNEQFF.

This chain links TRBV7-9 with TRBJ2-1; TRBD1 is a possible D gene (6 bases). This CDR3 has 14 amino acids. V lost 0 bases and J 4 bases, leaving 7 bases between the germline ends. The germline CDR1 and CDR2 sequences are SEHNR and FQNEAQ (reference sequence). The CDR3 DNA reads TGTGCCAGCAGCTTAGCGGGGGCTTACAATGAGCAGTTCTTC. Protein sequence: CASSLAGAYNEQFF.

The chain carries TRBV5-6 and TRBJ2-1; TRBD2 aligns across 11 bases. This CDR3 comprises 18 residues. The J segment lost 0 bases and the V segment lost 5 bases, leaving 10 bases of the junction unmatched. Germline CDR1 and CDR2: SGHDT and YYEEEE. The CDR3: CASSLAGGPMSSYNEQFF. In DNA, the CDR3 is TGTGCCAGCAGTCTAGCGGGGGGTCCCATGAGCTCCTACAATGAGCAGTTCTTC.

This clone showed up just once. CDR3: CASSLVKEQETQYF. CDR3 DNA sequence: TGTGCCAGCAGCTTGGTCAAGGAGCAAGAGACCCAGTACTTC. The V and J genes are TRBV7-2 and TRBJ2-5; D is undetermined. CDR3 length: 14 residues. Trimming cost V 3 bases and J 2 bases, with 10 bases left between them. Germline assignment: CDR1 SGHTA and CDR2 FQGNSA.